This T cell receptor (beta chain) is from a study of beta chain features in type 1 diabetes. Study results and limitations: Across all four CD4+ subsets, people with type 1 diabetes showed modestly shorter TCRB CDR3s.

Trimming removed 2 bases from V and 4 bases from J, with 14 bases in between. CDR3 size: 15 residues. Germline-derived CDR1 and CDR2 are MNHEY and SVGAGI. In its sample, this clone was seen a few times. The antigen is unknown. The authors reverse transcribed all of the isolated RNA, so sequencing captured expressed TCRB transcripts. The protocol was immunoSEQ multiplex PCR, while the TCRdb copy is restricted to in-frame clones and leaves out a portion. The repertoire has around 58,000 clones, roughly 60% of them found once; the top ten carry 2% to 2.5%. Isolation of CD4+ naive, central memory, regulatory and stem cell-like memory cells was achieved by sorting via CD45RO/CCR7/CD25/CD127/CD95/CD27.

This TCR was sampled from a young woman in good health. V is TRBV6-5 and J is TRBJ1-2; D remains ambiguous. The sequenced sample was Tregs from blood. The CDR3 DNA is TGTGCCAGCAGTTACGGAGGGTCATGGCCCTATGGCTACACCTTC. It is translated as CASSYGGSWPYGYTF.